Listed below are T cell receptor beta chains from one sample, sequenced in a study of T cells in Graves' hyperthyroidism and ophthalmopathy. TCRdb used MiXCR to reprocess the multiplex PCR reads, holding one entry per CDR3 protein. The sample contains 350,000 to 400,000 distinct CDR3 sequences, about 15% of which appear only once. Material: blood. The receptors shown here come from a woman aged 25 to 39 with Graves' hyperthyroidism. CDR3s include the opening cysteine and the closing phenylalanine or tryptophan. Each record gives: clone size, D gene, V gene, CDR3 length, J gene, CDR3 protein. A D gene is named only where the DNA matches it firmly. Clone size is shown for a subset of rows, as once, few, many or a class of expanded clone.

many	TRBD2	TRBV29-1	16	TRBJ2-3	CSVDKGLAGDSDTQYF
many	.	TRBV28	15	TRBJ1-5	CASSLLGSDNQPQHF
.	.	TRBV7-9	13	TRBJ2-1	CASSLGVENEQFF
.	TRBD1	TRBV19	16	TRBJ1-2	CASSRAGTGRRDGYTF
.	.	TRBV4-1	16	TRBJ1-1	CASSQGGRGAFTEAFF
few	TRBD2	TRBV5-6	16	TRBJ2-1	CASSPSREALYNEQFF
many	.	TRBV28	15	TRBJ2-3	CASSQPVGGTDTQYF
.	.	TRBV28	13	TRBJ2-7	CASSWQGPYEQYF
few	.	TRBV12-3/TRBV12-4	14	TRBJ2-7	CASSFPRKSYEQYF
many	TRBD1	TRBV24-1	13	TRBJ1-2	CATSEGQTYGYTF
many	.	TRBV30	13	TRBJ2-5	CAWSYSGEGTQYF
many	TRBD1	TRBV6-1	15	TRBJ2-3	CASSLTGASTDTQYF
many	TRBD1	TRBV20-1	13	TRBJ1-1	CSAMLEGAVEAFF
many	.	TRBV20-1	13	TRBJ1-6	CSAVIRGGSPLHF
.	TRBD2	TRBV7-9	17	TRBJ2-5	CASSLSLRAGGRETQYF
many	.	TRBV7-2	12	TRBJ2-1	CASSLDLSEQFF
.	TRBD1	TRBV28	13	TRBJ2-7	CASTRTGPYEQYF
few	.	TRBV19	15	TRBJ2-1	CASSMVGTYNNEQFF
few	TRBD2	TRBV5-1	15	TRBJ2-1	CASSPSGPIYNEQFF
many	.	TRBV6-5	15	TRBJ2-1	CASSYLPEGDNEQFF
.	TRBD2	TRBV7-9	19	TRBJ2-1	CASSSTSKTSGNFLNEQFF
many	TRBD1	TRBV28	17	TRBJ1-6	CASSYLSTGGRSSPLHF
few	.	TRBV6-2/TRBV6-3	13	TRBJ2-2	CASSYSSTGELFF
many	.	TRBV20-1	13	TRBJ1-5	CSAGGQGDQPQHF
.	.	TRBV10-3	14	TRBJ1-6	CAISSGTRNSPLHF
many	.	TRBV27	14	TRBJ2-2	CASSRQEYTGELFF
many	.	TRBV11-2	13	TRBJ2-5	CASSLIRVKTQYF
.	.	TRBV29-1	11	TRBJ2-1	CSVPTAPEQFF
.	TRBD2	TRBV7-9	15	TRBJ2-3	CASSFASGSTDTQYF
few	.	TRBV28	16	TRBJ1-1	CASSLPGGAGNTEAFF
.	.	TRBV7-3	13	TRBJ1-1	CASTLSTPGEAFF
.	TRBD1	TRBV29-1	15	TRBJ1-6	CSVVLGDRGTAPLHF
many	.	TRBV2	12	TRBJ1-5	CASMTANQPQHF
many	.	TRBV11-2	17	TRBJ2-2	CASSPFGEGARSGELFF
.	.	TRBV19	16	TRBJ1-5	CASSIEGLPSNQPQHF
.	.	TRBV9	14	TRBJ2-1	CASSVVGGVGEQFF
many	.	TRBV5-5	14	TRBJ1-1	CASSLTLQGTEAFF
many	.	TRBV6-1	14	TRBJ2-5	CASSHGTEEETQYF
many	TRBD1	TRBV20-1	15	TRBJ2-7	CSAPFPGQALYEQYF
.	TRBD1	TRBV5-1	15	TRBJ2-5	CASSLSRTGQETQYF
many	.	TRBV3-1	15	TRBJ1-2	CASSQVDRPSYGYTF
many	.	TRBV5-6	15	TRBJ2-5	CASSSLQGIGETQYF
.	TRBD2	TRBV6-1	11	TRBJ2-1	CASGGGNEQFF
few	.	TRBV6-1	20	TRBJ2-7	CASRGYRGEGGTGTSYEQYF
few	TRBD2	TRBV29-1	16	TRBJ2-1	CSVGGLAGGKYNEQFF
.	TRBD1	TRBV29-1	12	TRBJ2-7	CSGGTGTYEQYF
many	.	TRBV18	14	TRBJ2-5	CASSPGISQETQYF
many	TRBD1	TRBV11-2	14	TRBJ2-5	CASSPGQGKETQYF
.	TRBD2	TRBV5-4	14	TRBJ2-7	CASSLSGRPYEQYF
many	.	TRBV2	15	TRBJ2-4	CASSRRQLAKNIQYF
many	.	TRBV28	14	TRBJ2-4	CASSKGIAKNIQYF
few	.	TRBV24-1	16	TRBJ2-2	CATSDPGQLNTGELFF
.	.	TRBV3-1	13	TRBJ2-7	CASSQTGSGEQYF
.	.	TRBV5-1	15	TRBJ1-6	CASSLAASSNSPLHF
.	TRBD1	TRBV11-3	15	TRBJ2-5	CASSLGTGVQETQYF
few	.	TRBV6-1	16	TRBJ2-6	CASSEDGYSGANVLTF
.	TRBD1	TRBV7-9	15	TRBJ2-7	CASSQTGTDSYEQYF
.	.	TRBV19	14	TRBJ1-5	CASSIPEGNQPQHF
many	TRBD2	TRBV20-1	14	TRBJ2-4	CSASQLAGENIQYF